This TCR beta chain was recorded in a study of blood T cell repertoires in COVID-19. Study background: Researchers got acute and convalescent COVID-19 samples from the United States, Italy and Spain. T cells, B-cell-depleted T cells, or PBMCs provided the cDNA or gDNA that served as material.

The germline gives CDR1 SGHRS, CDR2 YFSETQ. CDR3 length equals 15 residues. V lost 2 bases and J 2 bases, leaving 8 bases between the germline ends. Authors' analysis steps: Counts of nucleated cells, estimated from reference gene primer amplification, were obtained. Sequenced by immunoSEQ multiplex PCR; TCRdb stores in-frame clones only, minus some. That table furnishes V, J and clone size, whereas the DNA furnished D and trimming. This table has around 180,000 clones, about 88% appearing once. J is TRBJ2-6 and V is TRBV5-1; tentatively, D is TRBD2 (5 bases). The material sequenced was peripheral blood. The receptor's source is a man aged 60-69 years with acute or convalescent COVID-19. This CDR3 reads CASSLAGTGANVLTF. CDR3 coding DNA: TGCGCCAGCAGCTTAGCCGGGACTGGGGCCAACGTCCTGACTTTC.